This TCR beta chain was observed in a study of blood T cell repertoires in COVID-19. On the study more broadly: COVID-19 samples from acute and convalescent phases originated in the United States, Italy and Spain.

TCRdb's table, derived via immunoSEQ multiplex PCR, lists solely in-frame clones and lacks some. The sample lists some 530,000 clones, less than 90% occurring once. V shed 7 bases and J 2 bases; nucleotides not matched to a gene: 2. CDR1 and CDR2 from the germline V gene are SNHLY and FYNNEI. The CDR3 is made up of 13 amino acids. Sequencing was performed on PBMCs or T cells enriched from blood (not recorded which). The origin of this receptor is a woman aged 60-75 years who had recovered from COVID-19. J is TRBJ2-1 and V is TRBV2; 7 bases match TRBD2. This CDR3 reads CASMAGAYNEQFF. In DNA form, the CDR3 reads TGTGCCAGCATGGCGGGGGCCTACAATGAGCAGTTCTTC.